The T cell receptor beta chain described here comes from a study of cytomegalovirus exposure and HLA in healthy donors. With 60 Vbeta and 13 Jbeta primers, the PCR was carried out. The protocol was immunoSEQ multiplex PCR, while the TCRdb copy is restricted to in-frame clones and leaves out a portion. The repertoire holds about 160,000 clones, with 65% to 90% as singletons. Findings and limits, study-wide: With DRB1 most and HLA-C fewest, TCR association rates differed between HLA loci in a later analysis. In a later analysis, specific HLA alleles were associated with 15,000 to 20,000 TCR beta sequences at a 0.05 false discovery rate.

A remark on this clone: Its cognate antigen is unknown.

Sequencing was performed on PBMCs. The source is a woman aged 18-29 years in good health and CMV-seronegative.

CDR3 bases: TGTGCCAGCAGTTACTCTTGGACTAGCCGCACAGATACGCAGTATTTT. The encoded protein is CASSYSWTSRTDTQYF. The chain carries TRBV6-5 and TRBJ2-3; 8 bases agree with TRBD2. This CDR3 region has 16 residues. Looked up from germline, CDR1 is MNHEY and CDR2 is SVGAGI. After removal of 0 bases from V and 1 base from J, the junction contained 3 bases not matched to a gene.